This T cell receptor (beta chain) comes out of a study of blood T cells in healthy people across ages. V shed 5 bases and J 1 base; nucleotides not matched to a gene: 8. The CDR3 totals 15 residues. CDR1 is DFQATT and CDR2 is SNEGSKA in the germline V gene (reference sequence). Together with a sample-barcoded 5' primer, a J-beta primer mix was included in a second PCR lasting about 7 to 11 cycles. TCRdb used MiXCR to reprocess the 5' RACE reads, holding one entry per CDR3 protein. The profile shows around 1,600,000 distinct CDR3 sequences, approximately 42% of them singletons. This clonotype was detected only a few times. Antigen unknown. Study-level findings and limits: The diversity estimates, figures obtained from one million T cells, were considered underestimates. A strong correlation was found between TCR beta diversity and the percentage of naive T cells.

Sequencing input: blood. The receptor's source is a woman aged 18-35 years in good health. The chain recombines TRBV20-1 with TRBJ2-3; 8 bases are a match to TRBD2. CDR3 in DNA: TGCAGTGCTGGGAGGGAGCGGGGGCGCACAGATACGCAGTATTTT. It yields the protein CSAGRERGRTDTQYF.